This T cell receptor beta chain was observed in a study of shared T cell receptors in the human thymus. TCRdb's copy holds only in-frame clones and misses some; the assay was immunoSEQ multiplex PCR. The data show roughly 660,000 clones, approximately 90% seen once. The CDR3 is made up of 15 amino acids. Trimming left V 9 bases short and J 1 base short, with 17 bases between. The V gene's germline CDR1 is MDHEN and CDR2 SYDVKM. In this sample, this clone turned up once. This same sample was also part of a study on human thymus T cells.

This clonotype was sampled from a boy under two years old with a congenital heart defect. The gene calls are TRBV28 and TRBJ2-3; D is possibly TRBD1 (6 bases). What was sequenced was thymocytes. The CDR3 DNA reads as TGTGCCAGTCAAGGACCGGACAGTCGCACAGATACGCAGTATTTT. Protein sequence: CASQGPDSRTDTQYF.